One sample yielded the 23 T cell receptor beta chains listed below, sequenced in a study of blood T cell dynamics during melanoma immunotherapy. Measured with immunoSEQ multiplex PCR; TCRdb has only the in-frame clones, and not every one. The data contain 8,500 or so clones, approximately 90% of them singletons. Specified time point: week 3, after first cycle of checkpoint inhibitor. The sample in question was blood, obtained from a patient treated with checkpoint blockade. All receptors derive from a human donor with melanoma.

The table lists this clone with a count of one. CDR3 sequence reads: CATSREGQVFGEQFF. The CDR3, as DNA: TGTGCCACCAGCAGAGAAGGACAGGTTTTCGGTGAGCAGTTCTTC. This chain links TRBV15 with TRBJ2-1, with TRBD1 identical over 7 bases. CDR1 LNHNV and CDR2 YYDKDF come from the germline V gene (reference sequence). With V trimmed by 0 bases and J by 9 bases, 8 bases remained unmatched. The CDR3 has 15 residues.

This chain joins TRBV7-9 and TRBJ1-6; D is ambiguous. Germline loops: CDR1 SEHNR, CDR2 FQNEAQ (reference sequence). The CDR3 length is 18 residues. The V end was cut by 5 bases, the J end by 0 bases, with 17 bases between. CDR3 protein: CASSPSDGESSYNSPLHF. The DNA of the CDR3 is TGTGCCAGCAGCCCCTCGGACGGGGAGAGCTCCTATAATTCACCCCTCCACTTT.

The CDR3 sequence is CASGSDRQFFYQPQHF. For the CDR3, the DNA is TGTGCTAGTGGTTCTGACAGACAGTTCTTCTATCAGCCCCAGCATTTT. The chain uses TRBV12-5 and TRBJ1-5, with D perhaps TRBD1 (5 bases). V was clipped by 4 bases and J by 5 bases, with 18 bases between them. Germline V CDR1 and CDR2: LGHNT, FRNRAP. CDR3 length: 16 amino acids.

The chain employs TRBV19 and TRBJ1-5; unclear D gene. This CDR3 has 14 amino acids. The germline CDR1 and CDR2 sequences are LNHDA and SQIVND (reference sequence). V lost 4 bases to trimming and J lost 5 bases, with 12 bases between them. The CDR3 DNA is TGTGCCAGTAGTAAAAGAGGGAGCGATCAGCCCCAGCATTTT. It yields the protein CASSKRGSDQPQHF. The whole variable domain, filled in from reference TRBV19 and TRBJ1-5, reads DGGITQSPKYLFRKEGQNVTLSCEQNLNHDAMYWYRQDPGQGLRLIYYSQIVNDFQKGDIAEGYSVSREKKESFPLTVTSAQKNPTAFYLCASSKRGSDQPQHFGDGTRLSIL.

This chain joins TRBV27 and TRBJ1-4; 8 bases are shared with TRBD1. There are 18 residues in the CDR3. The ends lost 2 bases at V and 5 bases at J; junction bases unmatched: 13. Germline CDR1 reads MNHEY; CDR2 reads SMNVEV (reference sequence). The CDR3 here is CASSLRLPRTGKNEKLFF. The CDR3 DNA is TGTGCCAGCAGTTTACGCCTTCCCCGGACAGGGAAGAATGAAAAACTGTTTTTT.

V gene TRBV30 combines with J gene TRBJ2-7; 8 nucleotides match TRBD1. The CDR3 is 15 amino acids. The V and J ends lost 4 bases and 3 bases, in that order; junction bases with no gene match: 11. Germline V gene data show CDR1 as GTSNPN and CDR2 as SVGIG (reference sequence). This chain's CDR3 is CAWTRRQGNYYEQYF. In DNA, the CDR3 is TGTGCCTGGACCAGACGACAGGGGAACTACTACGAGCAGTACTTC.

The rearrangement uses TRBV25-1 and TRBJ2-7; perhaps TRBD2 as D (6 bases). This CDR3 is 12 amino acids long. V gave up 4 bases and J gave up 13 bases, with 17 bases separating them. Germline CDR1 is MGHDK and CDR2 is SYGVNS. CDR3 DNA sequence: TGTGCCAGCAGTGGGGGGGTTCTACGACCTTACTTC. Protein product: CASSGGVLRPYF.

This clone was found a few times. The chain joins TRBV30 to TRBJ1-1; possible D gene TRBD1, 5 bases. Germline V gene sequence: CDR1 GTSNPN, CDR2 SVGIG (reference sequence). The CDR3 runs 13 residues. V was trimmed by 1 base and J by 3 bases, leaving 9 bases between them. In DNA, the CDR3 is TGTGCCTGGAGTGAGGCGGGGCACACTGAAGCTTTCTTT. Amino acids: CAWSEAGHTEAFF.

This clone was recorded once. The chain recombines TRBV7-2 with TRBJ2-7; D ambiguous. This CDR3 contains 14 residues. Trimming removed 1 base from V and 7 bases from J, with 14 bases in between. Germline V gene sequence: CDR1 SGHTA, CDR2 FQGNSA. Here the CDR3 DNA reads TGTGCCAGCAGCTTAGGGCCCTCCTCTGGGGAGCAGTACTTC. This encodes CASSLGPSSGEQYF.

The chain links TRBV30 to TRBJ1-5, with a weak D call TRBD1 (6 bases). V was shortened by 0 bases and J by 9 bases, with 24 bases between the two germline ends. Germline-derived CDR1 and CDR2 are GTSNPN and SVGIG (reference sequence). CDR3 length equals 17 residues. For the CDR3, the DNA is TGTGCCTGGAGTGTAAGGTACCCCGGGCAGGGGTCGCGGCCCCAGCATTTT. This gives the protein CAWSVRYPGQGSRPQHF.

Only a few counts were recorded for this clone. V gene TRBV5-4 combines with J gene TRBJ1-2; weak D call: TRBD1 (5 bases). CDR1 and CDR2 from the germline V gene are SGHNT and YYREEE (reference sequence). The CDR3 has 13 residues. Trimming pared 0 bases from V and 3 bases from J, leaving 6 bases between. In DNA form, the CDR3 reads TGTGCCAGCAGCTTGGCCAGGGACTATGGCTACACCTTC. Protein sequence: CASSLARDYGYTF.

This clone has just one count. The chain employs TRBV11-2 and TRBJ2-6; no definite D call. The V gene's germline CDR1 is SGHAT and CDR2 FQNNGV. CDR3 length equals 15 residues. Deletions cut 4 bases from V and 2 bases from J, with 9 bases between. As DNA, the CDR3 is TGTGCCAGCAGCTCCCGGAGTACTGGGGCCAACGTCCTGACTTTC. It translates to CASSSRSTGANVLTF.

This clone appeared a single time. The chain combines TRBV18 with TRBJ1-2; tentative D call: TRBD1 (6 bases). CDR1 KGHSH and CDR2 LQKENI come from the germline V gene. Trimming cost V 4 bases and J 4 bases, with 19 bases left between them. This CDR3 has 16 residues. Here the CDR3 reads CASSLRELQGSYGYTF. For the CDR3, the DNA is TGTGCCAGCTCACTACGTGAACTCCAGGGGAGCTATGGCTACACCTTC.

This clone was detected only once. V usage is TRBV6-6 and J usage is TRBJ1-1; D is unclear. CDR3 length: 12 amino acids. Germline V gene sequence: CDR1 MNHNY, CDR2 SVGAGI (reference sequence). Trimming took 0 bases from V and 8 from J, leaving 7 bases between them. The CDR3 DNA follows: TGTGCCAGCAGTTACTCGAACGGGGAAGCTTTCTTT. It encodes CASSYSNGEAFF.

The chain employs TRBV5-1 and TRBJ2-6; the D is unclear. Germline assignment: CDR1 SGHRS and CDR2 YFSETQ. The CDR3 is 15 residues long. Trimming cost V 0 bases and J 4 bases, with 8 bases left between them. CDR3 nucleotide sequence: TGCGCCAGCAGCTTGGATGTGGGCGGGGCCAACGTCCTGACTTTC. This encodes CASSLDVGGANVLTF. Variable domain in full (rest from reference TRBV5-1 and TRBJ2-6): KAGVTQTPRYLIKTRGQQVTLSCSPISGHRSVSWYQQTPGQGLQFLFEYFSETQRNKGNFPGRFSGRQFSNSRSEMNVSTLELGDSALYLCASSLDVGGANVLTFGAGSRLTVL.

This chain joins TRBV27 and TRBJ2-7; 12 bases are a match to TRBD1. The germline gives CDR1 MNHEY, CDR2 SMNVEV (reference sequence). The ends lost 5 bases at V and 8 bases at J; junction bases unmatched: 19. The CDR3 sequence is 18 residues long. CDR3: CASSTLFEFGTGGAKQYF. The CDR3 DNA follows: TGTGCCAGCAGTACCCTATTCGAATTTGGGACAGGGGGCGCGAAGCAGTACTTC.

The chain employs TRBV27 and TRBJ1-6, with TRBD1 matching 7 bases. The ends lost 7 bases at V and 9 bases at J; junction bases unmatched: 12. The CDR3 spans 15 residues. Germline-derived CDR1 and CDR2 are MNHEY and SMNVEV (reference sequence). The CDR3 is CASTGGNRGTSPLHF. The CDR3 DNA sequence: TGTGCCAGCACCGGAGGGAACAGGGGAACTTCACCCCTCCACTTT.

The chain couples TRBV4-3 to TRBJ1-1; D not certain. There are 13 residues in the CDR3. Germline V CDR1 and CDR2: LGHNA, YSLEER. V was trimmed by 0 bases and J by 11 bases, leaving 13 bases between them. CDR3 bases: TGCGCCAGCAGCCAAGATTTGCGGCAAGGGGCTTTCTTT. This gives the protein CASSQDLRQGAFF.

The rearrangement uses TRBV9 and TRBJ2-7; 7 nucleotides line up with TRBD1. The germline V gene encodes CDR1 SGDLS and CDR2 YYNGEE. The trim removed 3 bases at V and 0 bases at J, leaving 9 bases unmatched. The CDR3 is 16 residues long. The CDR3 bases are TGTGCCAGCAGCGCGACCAAGGGACAGCCCTCCTACGAGCAGTACTTC. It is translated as CASSATKGQPSYEQYF.

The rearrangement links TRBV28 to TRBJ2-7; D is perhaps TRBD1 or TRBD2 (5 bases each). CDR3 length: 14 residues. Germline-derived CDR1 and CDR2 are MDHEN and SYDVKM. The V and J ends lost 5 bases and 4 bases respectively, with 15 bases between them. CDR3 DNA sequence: TGTGCCAGCAGTCTACCCCGGGGCTCTTACGAGCAGTACTTC. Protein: CASSLPRGSYEQYF.

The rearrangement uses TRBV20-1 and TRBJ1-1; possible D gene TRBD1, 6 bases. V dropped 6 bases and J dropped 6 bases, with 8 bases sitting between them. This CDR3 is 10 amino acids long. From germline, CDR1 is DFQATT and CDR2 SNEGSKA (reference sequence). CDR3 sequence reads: CSATGSEAFF. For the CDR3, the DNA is TGCAGTGCCACAGGGTCTGAAGCTTTCTTT.

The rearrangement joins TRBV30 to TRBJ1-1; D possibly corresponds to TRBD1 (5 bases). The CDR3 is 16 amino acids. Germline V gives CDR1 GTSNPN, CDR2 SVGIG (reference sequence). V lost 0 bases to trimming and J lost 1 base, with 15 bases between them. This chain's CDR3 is CAWSVPLYGGNTEAFF. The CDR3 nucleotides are TGTGCCTGGAGTGTTCCCCTTTATGGGGGGAACACTGAAGCTTTCTTT.

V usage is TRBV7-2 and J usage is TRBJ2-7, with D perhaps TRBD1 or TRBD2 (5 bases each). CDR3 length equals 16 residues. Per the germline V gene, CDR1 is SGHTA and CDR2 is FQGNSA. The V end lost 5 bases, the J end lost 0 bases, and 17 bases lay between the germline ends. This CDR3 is CASSPPEGRASYEQYF. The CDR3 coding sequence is TGTGCCAGCAGCCCCCCCGAGGGCAGGGCCTCCTACGAGCAGTACTTC.